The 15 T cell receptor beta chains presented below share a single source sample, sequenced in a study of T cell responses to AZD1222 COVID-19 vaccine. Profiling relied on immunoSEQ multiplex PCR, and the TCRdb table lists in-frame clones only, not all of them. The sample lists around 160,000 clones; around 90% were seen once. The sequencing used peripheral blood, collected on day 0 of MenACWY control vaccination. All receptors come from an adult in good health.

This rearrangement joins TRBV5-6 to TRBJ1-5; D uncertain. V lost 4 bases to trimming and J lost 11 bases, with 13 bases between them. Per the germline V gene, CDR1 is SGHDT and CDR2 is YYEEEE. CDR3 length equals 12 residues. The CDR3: CASSLGGKSQHF. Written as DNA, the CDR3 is TGTGCCAGCAGCCTTGGAGGGAAATCCCAGCATTTT.

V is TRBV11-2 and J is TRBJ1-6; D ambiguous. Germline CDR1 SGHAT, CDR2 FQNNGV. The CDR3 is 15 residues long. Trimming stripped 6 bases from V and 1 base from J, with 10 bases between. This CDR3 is CASRVGGSYNSPLHF. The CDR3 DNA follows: TGTGCCAGCAGAGTGGGAGGGTCCTATAATTCACCCCTCCACTTT. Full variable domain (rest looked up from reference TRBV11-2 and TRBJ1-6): EAGVAQSPRYKIIEKRQSVAFWCNPISGHATLYWYQQILGQGPKLLIQFQNNGVVDDSQLPKDRFSAERLKGVDSTLKIQPAKLEDSAVYLCASRVGGSYNSPLHFGNGTRLTVT.

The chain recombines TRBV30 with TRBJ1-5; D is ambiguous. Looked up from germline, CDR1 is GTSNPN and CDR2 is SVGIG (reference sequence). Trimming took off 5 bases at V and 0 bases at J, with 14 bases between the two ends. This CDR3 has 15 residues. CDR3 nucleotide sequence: TGTGCCTGGTCAAACATAGGGCTTAGCAATCAGCCCCAGCATTTT. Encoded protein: CAWSNIGLSNQPQHF.

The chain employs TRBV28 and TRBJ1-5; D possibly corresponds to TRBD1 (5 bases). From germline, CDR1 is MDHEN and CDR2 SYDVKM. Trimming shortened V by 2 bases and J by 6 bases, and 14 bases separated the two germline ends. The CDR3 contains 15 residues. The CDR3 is CASSLPGWGGQPQHF. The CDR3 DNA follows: TGTGCCAGCAGTTTACCAGGATGGGGCGGTCAGCCCCAGCATTTT.

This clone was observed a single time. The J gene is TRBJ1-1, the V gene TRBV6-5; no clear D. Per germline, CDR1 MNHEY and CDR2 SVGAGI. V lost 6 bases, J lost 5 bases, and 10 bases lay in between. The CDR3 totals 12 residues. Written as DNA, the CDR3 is TGTGCCAGCAGAAACGGCGGTACTGAAGCTTTCTTT. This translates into CASRNGGTEAFF.

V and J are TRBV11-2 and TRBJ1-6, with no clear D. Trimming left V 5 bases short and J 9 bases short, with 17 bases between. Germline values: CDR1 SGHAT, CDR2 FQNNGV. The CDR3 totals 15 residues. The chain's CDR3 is CASSRPSSLVSPLHF. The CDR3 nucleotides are TGTGCCAGCAGCCGGCCGAGCAGCCTGGTTTCACCCCTCCACTTT.

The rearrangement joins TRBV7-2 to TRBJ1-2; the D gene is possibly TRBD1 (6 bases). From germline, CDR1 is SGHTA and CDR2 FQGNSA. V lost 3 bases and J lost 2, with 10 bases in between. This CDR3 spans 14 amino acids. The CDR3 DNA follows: TGTGCCAGCAGCTTTGGCAGGGGAAACTATGGCTACACCTTC. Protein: CASSFGRGNYGYTF.

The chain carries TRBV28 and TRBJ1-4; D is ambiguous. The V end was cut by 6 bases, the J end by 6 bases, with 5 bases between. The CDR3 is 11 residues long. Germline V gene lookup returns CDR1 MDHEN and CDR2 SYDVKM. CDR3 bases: TGTGCCAGCAGGTACCATGAAAAACTGTTTTTT. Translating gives CASRYHEKLFF.

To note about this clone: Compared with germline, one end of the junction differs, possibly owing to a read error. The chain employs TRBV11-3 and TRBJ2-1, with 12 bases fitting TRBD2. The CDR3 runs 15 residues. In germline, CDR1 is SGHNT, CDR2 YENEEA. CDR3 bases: TGTGCCAGCAGTTTAGGACTAGCGGGATCCAATGAGCAGTTCTTC. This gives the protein CASSLGLAGSNEQFF.

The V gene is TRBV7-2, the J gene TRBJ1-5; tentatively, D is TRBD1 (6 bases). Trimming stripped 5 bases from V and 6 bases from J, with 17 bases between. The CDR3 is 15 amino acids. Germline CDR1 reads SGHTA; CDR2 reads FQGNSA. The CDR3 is CASSPSGQLPQPQHF. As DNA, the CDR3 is TGTGCCAGCAGCCCATCTGGACAGCTACCTCAGCCCCAGCATTTT.

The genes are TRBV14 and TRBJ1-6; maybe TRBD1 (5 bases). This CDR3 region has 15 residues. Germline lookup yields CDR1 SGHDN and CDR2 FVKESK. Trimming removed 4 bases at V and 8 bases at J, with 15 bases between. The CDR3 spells CASSPTARGYSPLHF. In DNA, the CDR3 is TGTGCCAGCAGCCCTACAGCCCGGGGGTATTCACCCCTCCACTTT.

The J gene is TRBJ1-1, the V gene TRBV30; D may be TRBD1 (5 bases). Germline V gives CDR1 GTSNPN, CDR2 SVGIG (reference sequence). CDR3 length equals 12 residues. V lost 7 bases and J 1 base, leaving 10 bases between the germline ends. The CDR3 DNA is TGTGCCTCGGGACGGGAGAACACTGAAGCTTTCTTT. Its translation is CASGRENTEAFF.

CDR3 sequence reads: CASREDRGNTEAFF. Here the CDR3 DNA reads TGTGCCAGCAGAGAGGACAGGGGGAACACTGAAGCTTTCTTT. The V gene is TRBV6-5, the J gene TRBJ1-1, with 9 bases fitting TRBD1. V shed 6 bases, J shed 1 base, and the junction held 3 bases outside the gene matches. CDR1 MNHEY and CDR2 SVGAGI come from the germline V gene. The CDR3 totals 14 residues.

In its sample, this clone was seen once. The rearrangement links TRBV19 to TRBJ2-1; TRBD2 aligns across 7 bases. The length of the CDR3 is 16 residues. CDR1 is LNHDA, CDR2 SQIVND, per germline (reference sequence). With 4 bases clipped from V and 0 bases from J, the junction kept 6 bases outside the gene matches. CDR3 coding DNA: TGTGCCAGTAGTACAAGGACTAGAAGCTCCTACAATGAGCAGTTCTTC. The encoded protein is CASSTRTRSSYNEQFF.

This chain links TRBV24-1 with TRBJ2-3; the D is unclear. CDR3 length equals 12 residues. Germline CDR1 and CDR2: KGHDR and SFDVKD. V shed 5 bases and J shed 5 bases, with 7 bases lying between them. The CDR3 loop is CATSGLGDTQYF. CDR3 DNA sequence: TGTGCCACCAGTGGCCTGGGAGATACGCAGTATTTT.